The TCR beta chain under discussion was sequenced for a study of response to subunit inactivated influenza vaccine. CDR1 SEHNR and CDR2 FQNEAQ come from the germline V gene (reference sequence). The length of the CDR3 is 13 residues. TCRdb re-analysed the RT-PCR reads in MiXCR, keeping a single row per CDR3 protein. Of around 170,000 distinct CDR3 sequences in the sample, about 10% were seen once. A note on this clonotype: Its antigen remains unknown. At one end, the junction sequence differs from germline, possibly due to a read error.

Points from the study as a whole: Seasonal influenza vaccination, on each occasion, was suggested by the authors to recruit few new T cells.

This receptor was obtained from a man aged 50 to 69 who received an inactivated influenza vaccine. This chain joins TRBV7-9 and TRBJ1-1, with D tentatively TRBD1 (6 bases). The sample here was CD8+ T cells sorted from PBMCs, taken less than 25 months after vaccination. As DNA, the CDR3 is TGTACCAGCAGCTTAAGGGACAAGAAGGAAGCTTTCTTT. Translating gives CTSSLRDKKEAFF.